Below, one T cell receptor beta chain is given with its context. This entry belongs to a study of blood T cell repertoires in COVID-19. Whole-study context: Collection of acute and convalescent COVID-19 samples took place in the United States, Italy and Spain. T cells, B-cell-depleted T cells, or PBMCs supplied cDNA or gDNA.

The authors' processing: Amplified reference gene primers provided the basis for estimating nucleated cell counts. Profiled with immunoSEQ multiplex PCR; TCRdb holds only in-frame clones, not every one. V and J calls and clone size are as listed in that table; D and trimming were resolved from the DNA. This repertoire shows approximately 160,000 clones, roughly four fifths found once; its top ten account for 9.5% to 11%. The CDR3 is made up of 15 amino acids. V shed 2 bases and J 9 bases; nucleotides not matched to a gene: 8. Looked up from germline, CDR1 is SGHDT and CDR2 is YYEEEE. V gene TRBV5-6 combines with J gene TRBJ2-2, with 9 bases that match TRBD1. This sequence originates from a man aged 55-75 years with active or convalescent COVID-19. Sequencing input: peripheral blood. The CDR3 is CASSLSPTGGRELFF. CDR3 coding DNA: TGTGCCAGCAGCTTATCGCCTACAGGGGGCCGGGAGCTGTTTTTT.